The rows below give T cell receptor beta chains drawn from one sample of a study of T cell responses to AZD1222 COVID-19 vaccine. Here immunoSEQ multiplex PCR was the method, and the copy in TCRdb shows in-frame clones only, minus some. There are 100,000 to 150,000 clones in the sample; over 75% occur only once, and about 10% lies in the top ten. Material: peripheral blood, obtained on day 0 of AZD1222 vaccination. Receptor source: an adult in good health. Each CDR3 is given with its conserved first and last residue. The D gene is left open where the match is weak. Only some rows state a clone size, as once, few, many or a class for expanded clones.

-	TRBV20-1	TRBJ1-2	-	CSASKGDYGYTF	TGCAGTGCTAGTAAAGGGGACTATGGCTACACCTTC
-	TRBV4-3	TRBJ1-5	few	CASSQEEGRGQPQHF	TGCGCCAGCAGCCAAGAAGAGGGGAGGGGTCAGCCCCAGCATTTT
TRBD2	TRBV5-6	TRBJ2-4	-	CASSRPGGPLNIQYF	TGTGCCAGCAGCCGGCCGGGGGGACCCCTGAACATTCAGTACTTC
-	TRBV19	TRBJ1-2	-	CASSTPRGAVGYTF	TGTGCCAGTAGTACCCCCCGGGGGGCTGTTGGCTACACCTTC
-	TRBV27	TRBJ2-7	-	CASSLGNYEQYF	TGTGCCAGCAGTTTGGGTAACTACGAGCAGTACTTC
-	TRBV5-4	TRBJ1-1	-	CASSLDSANTEAFF	TGTGCCAGCAGCTTGGATTCAGCGAACACTGAAGCTTTCTTT
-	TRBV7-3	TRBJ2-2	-	CASSLTPPGELFF	TGTGCCAGCAGCTTAACCCCCCCCGGGGAGCTGTTTTTT
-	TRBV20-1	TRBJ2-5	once	CSASGDETQYF	TGCAGTGCTAGTGGAGATGAGACCCAGTACTTC
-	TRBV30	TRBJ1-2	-	CAWADVTYGYTF	TGTGCCTGGGCGGACGTTACCTATGGCTACACCTTC
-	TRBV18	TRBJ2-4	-	CASSPRYLNDIQYF	TGTGCCAGCTCACCACGATATCTCAATGACATTCAGTACTTC
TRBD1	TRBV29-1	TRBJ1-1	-	CSVEDLLVKGQGWRAIAFF	TGCAGCGTTGAAGATTTATTAGTAAAGGGACAGGGGTGGAGGGCTATCGCTTTCTTT
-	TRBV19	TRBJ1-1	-	CASSVNTEAFF	TGTGCCAGCTCCGTGAACACTGAAGCTTTCTTT
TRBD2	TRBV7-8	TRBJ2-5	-	CASSLALAGVGETQYF	TGTGCCAGCAGCTTAGCACTAGCGGGAGTTGGGGAGACCCAGTACTTC
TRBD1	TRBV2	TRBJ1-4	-	CATSGTGREKLFF	TGTGCCACCTCCGGGACAGGTCGGGAAAAACTGTTTTTT
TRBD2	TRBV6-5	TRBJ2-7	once	CASVTSTSATYEQYF	TGTGCCAGCGTCACATCGACTAGCGCTACCTACGAGCAGTACTTC
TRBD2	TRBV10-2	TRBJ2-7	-	CASGGTSGRAIHEQYF	TGCGCCAGCGGTGGGACTAGCGGGAGGGCCATCCACGAGCAGTACTTC
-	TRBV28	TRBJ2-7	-	CASTQGDGYSYEQYF	TGTGCCAGCACTCAAGGGGACGGGTACTCCTACGAGCAGTACTTC
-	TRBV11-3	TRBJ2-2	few	CASSPIVGKSTGELFF	TGTGCCAGCAGCCCGATCGTGGGGAAATCCACCGGGGAGCTGTTTTTT
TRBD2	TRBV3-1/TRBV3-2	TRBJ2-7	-	CASSEAASGVYEQYF	TGTGCCAGCAGCGAAGCGGCTAGCGGAGTATACGAGCAGTACTTC
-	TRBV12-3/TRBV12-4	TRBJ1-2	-	CASSSTGGGGYTF	TGTGCCAGCAGTTCGACAGGCGGTGGGGGCTACACCTTC
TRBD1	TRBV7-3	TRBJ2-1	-	CASSFDRGRDNEQFF	TGTGCCAGCAGCTTTGACAGGGGGCGGGACAATGAGCAGTTCTTC
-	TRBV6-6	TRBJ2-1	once	CASSYGGGFSLF	TGTGCCAGCAGTTACGGAGGGGGCTTCAGTCTCTTC
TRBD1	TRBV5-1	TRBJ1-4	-	CASSPGQGNEKLFF	TGCGCCAGCAGCCCTGGACAGGGAAATGAAAAACTGTTTTTT
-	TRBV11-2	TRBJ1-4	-	CASSLGLQTNEKLFF	TGTGCCAGCAGCTTAGGTCTTCAAACTAATGAAAAACTGTTTTTT
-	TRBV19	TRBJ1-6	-	CASSLGLNNSPLHF	TGTGCCAGTAGCCTGGGACTCAATAATTCACCCCTCCACTTT
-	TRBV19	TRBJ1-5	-	CASSTRGGGQPQHF	TGTGCCAGTAGTACCAGAGGGGGGGGACAGCCCCAGCATTTT
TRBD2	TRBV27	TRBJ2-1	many	CASSLSSGSWNEQFF	TGTGCCAGCAGTTTGTCCAGCGGGAGTTGGAATGAGCAGTTCTTC
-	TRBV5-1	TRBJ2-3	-	CASSLTLQGLAANTQYF	TGCGCCAGCAGCTTGACATTGCAGGGGCTAGCGGCAAATACGCAGTATTTT
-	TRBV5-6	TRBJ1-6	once	CASSKDLGNSPLHF	TGTGCCAGCAGCAAAGACCTCGGAAATTCACCCCTCCACTTT
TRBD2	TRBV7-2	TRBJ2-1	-	CASRSAGGPGYSYNEQFF	TGTGCCAGCAGGTCGGCGGGAGGGCCTGGGTATTCCTACAATGAGCAGTTCTTC
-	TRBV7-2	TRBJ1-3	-	CASSSELRSLASGNTIYF	TGTGCCAGCAGCTCCGAGTTGAGGTCCCTCGCCTCTGGAAACACCATATATTTT
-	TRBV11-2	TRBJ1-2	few	CASSPVRDHRRGYTF	TGTGCCAGCAGCCCGGTGCGGGACCATCGGCGGGGCTACACCTTC
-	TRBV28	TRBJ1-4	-	CASSFSPPGRVNSEKLFF	TGTGCCAGCAGTTTCTCCCCCCCGGGGAGGGTCAATAGTGAAAAACTGTTTTTT
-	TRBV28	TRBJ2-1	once	CASSPPGVLREQFF	TGTGCCAGCAGTCCCCCAGGGGTCCTCAGGGAGCAGTTCTTC
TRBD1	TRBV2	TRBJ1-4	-	CASIPGQGGDEKLFF	TGTGCCAGCATTCCCGGACAGGGGGGGGATGAAAAACTGTTTTTT
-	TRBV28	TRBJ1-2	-	CASSLIGAYGYTF	TGTGCCAGCAGTTTAATTGGAGCCTATGGCTACACCTTC
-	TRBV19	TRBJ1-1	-	CASSTTGIPEAFF	TGTGCCAGTAGCACTACAGGGATCCCTGAAGCTTTCTTT
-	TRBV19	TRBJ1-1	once	CASSPLGRLNTEAFF	TGTGCCAGTAGCCCTCTCGGGAGGTTGAACACTGAAGCTTTCTTT
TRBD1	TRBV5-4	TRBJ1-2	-	CASSAPDRALGYTF	TGTGCCAGCAGCGCACCGGACAGGGCCCTAGGCTACACCTTC
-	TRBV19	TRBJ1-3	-	CASITNSRARSGNTIYF	TGTGCCAGTATTACCAACTCCAGGGCCCGCTCTGGAAACACCATATATTTT
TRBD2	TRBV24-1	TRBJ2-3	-	CATSARAGRTDTQYF	TGTGCCACCAGTGCCAGAGCGGGACGCACAGATACGCAGTATTTT
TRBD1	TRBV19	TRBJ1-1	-	CASSITGANRYTEAFF	TGTGCCAGTAGTATAACAGGGGCGAATAGGTACACTGAAGCTTTCTTT
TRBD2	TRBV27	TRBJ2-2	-	CASSLLSMTSGTTGELFF	TGTGCCAGCAGTTTATTATCGATGACTAGCGGGACCACCGGGGAGCTGTTTTTT
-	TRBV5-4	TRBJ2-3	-	CASSIFGSDTQYF	TGTGCCAGCAGCATCTTTGGGTCGGATACGCAGTATTTT
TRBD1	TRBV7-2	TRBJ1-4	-	CASSLAVTGRKLFF	TGTGCCAGCAGCTTAGCTGTGACAGGGCGAAAACTGTTTTTT